The next 32 T cell receptor beta chains were all read from a single sample in a study of type 1 and type 2 diabetes patients. PCR was run on genomic DNA. A primer set of 30 forward and 13 reverse primers amplified the CDR3. MiXCR, run by TCRdb on the multiplex PCR reads, gives a single entry per CDR3 protein. The sample contains 280,000 or so distinct CDR3 sequences, over 45% of which appear only once. Sequencing input: peripheral blood mononuclear cells (PBMCs). All receptors derive from a man aged 18 to 30 with type 2 diabetes.

CDR3: CSDGLAGGPPIYEQYF. The CDR3 nucleotides are TGCAGCGACGGACTAGCGGGAGGGCCCCCAATCTACGAGCAGTACTTC. This chain joins TRBV29-1 and TRBJ2-7; 15 bases are shared with TRBD2. CDR1 and CDR2 from the germline V gene are SQVTM and ANQGSEA. The CDR3 runs to 16 residues. Unmatched junction bases numbered 10, after V lost 7 bases and J lost 3 bases.

The chain carries TRBV2 and TRBJ2-3; 8 bases fit TRBD1. Germline CDR1 is SNHLY and CDR2 is FYNNEI. J was trimmed by 2 bases and V by 6 bases; bases with no gene match: 7. There are 15 residues in the CDR3. CDR3 nucleotide sequence: TGTGCCAGCAGGGACAGGGCCCCTATCACAGATACGCAGTATTTT. This translates into CASRDRAPITDTQYF.

The genes are TRBV10-1 and TRBJ2-7, with D perhaps matching TRBD1 or TRBD2 (5 bases each). Per germline, CDR1 WNHNN and CDR2 SYGVQD (reference sequence). V was pared by 0 bases and J by 4 bases, with 10 bases between. The CDR3 length is 14 residues. CDR3 amino acids: CASSESPGQYEQYF. Here the CDR3 DNA reads TGCGCCAGCAGTGAGTCGCCGGGGCAATACGAGCAGTACTTC.

This clonotype was detected a few times. This sequence joins TRBV27 and TRBJ2-7, with 7 nucleotides matching TRBD1. Germline V CDR1 and CDR2: MNHEY, SMNVEV (reference sequence). CDR3 length: 14 amino acids. V lost 2 bases, J lost 6 bases, and 7 bases stayed unmatched. CDR3 DNA: TGTGCCAGCAGTTTAAGTTCGGCAGGGGGCGAGCAGTACTTC. It codes for CASSLSSAGGEQYF.

The genes are TRBV15 and TRBJ1-5, with D unclear. This CDR3 comprises 14 residues. The V gene lost 1 base and the J gene lost 1 base, with 5 bases spanning the gap. Germline assignment: CDR1 LNHNV and CDR2 YYDKDF (reference sequence). The CDR3, as DNA: TGTGCCACCAGCAGAGGAAGGAGCAATCAGCCCCAGCATTTT. Its translation: CATSRGRSNQPQHF. The full variable domain, with the rest looked up from reference TRBV15 and TRBJ1-5, is DAMVIQNPRYQVTQFGKPVTLSCSQTLNHNVMYWYQQKSSQAPKLLFHYYDKDFNNEADTPDNFQSRRPNTSFCFLDIRSPGLGDTAMYLCATSRGRSNQPQHFGDGTRLSIL.

This clonotype was recorded a few times. For the CDR3, the DNA is TGTGCCAGCAACCGGGACGTCCAAGAGACCCAGTACTTC. It translates to CASNRDVQETQYF. The chain couples TRBV6-5 to TRBJ2-5; D possibly uses TRBD1 or TRBD2 (5 bases each). V dropped 7 bases and J dropped 1 base, with 10 bases sitting between them. The CDR3 is 13 amino acids. The V gene's germline CDR1 is MNHEY and CDR2 SVGAGI.

J is TRBJ2-7 and V is TRBV6-5, with a possible D match to TRBD1 (6 bases). Germline assignment: CDR1 MNHEY and CDR2 SVGAGI. This CDR3 contains 14 residues. Trimming removed 5 bases at V and 2 bases at J, with 13 bases between. The CDR3 loop reads CASSLGQKPYEQYF. The CDR3 DNA is TGTGCCAGCAGTCTCGGACAGAAACCCTACGAGCAGTACTTC.

Worth noting for this clonotype: A single base separates this from a much larger clone, so it may be a read error. The gene calls are TRBV19 and TRBJ2-5; D gene unclear. Germline-derived CDR1 and CDR2 are LNHDA and SQIVND (reference sequence). The CDR3 consists of 14 residues. The CDR3: CASSIGHSQETQHF. The CDR3 region has the DNA TGTGCCAGTAGTATCGGTCACAGCCAAGAGACCCAGCACTTC.

This clonotype appeared a few times. The chain uses TRBV19 and TRBJ2-6; D ambiguous. The CDR3 is 17 residues long. Germline values: CDR1 LNHDA, CDR2 SQIVND (reference sequence). Trimming removed 1 base at V and 0 bases at J, with 10 bases between. CDR3 region: CASSIVAGNSGANVLTF. CDR3 in DNA: TGTGCCAGTAGTATAGTGGCCGGAAACTCTGGGGCCAACGTCCTGACTTTC.

The rearrangement links TRBV18 to TRBJ1-4; D may be TRBD1 (5 bases). Trimming took off 3 bases at V and 3 bases at J, with 8 bases between the two ends. Germline CDR1 reads KGHSH; CDR2 reads LQKENI. CDR3 length: 14 amino acids. The CDR3 coding sequence is TGTGCCAGCTCACCCCAGGGCGCTAATGAAAAACTGTTTTTT. It specifies CASSPQGANEKLFF.

The chain joins TRBV29-1 to TRBJ1-2, with unresolved D. Looked up from germline, CDR1 is SQVTM and CDR2 is ANQGSEA. V lost 0 bases to trimming and J lost 8 bases, with 7 bases between them. CDR3 length: 11 amino acids. This CDR3 reads CSVEDGRGYTF. The CDR3 DNA follows: TGCAGCGTTGAAGACGGAAGGGGCTACACCTTC.

The chain employs TRBV6-6 and TRBJ2-7, with D maybe TRBD1 (5 bases). Germline loops: CDR1 MNHNY, CDR2 SVGAGI (reference sequence). V was clipped by 5 bases and J by 3 bases, with 11 bases between them. This CDR3 spans 13 amino acids. The DNA of the CDR3 is TGTGCCAGCAGTGGTATGCAGGGCTACGAGCAGTACTTC. This encodes CASSGMQGYEQYF.

This rearrangement joins TRBV5-1 to TRBJ2-1, with 9 bases lining up with TRBD2. The germline V gene has CDR1 SGHRS and CDR2 YFSETQ. The CDR3 spans 14 residues. The V gene end was trimmed by 0 bases and the J gene end by 5 bases; junction bases not matched to a gene: 0. This chain's CDR3 is CASSLGLADNEQFF. The DNA for the CDR3 is TGCGCCAGCAGCTTGGGACTAGCGGACAATGAGCAGTTCTTC.

This chain connects TRBV18 to TRBJ2-7; D tentatively reads TRBD1 or TRBD2 (5 bases each). This CDR3 is 15 amino acids long. Trimming shortened V by 6 bases and J by 2 bases, and 17 bases separated the two germline ends. Germline V CDR1 and CDR2: KGHSH, LQKENI. The CDR3 sequence: CASSPTGTRTYEQYF. In nucleotides, the CDR3 is TGTGCCAGCTCTCCTACCGGGACCCGAACCTACGAGCAGTACTTC.

This clonotype was counted once. The J gene is TRBJ2-3, the V gene TRBV6-5; 8 bases fit TRBD2. Trimming cost V 6 bases and J 7 bases; bases outside gene matches: 9. The germline V gene encodes CDR1 MNHEY and CDR2 SVGAGI. The CDR3 loop spans 14 amino acids. In nucleotides, the CDR3 is TGTGCCAGCAGATCGGGGGGGTTTTCGAATACGCAGTATTTT. It encodes CASRSGGFSNTQYF.

Comment on this clonotype: One end of the junction does not line up with germline, which may come from a read error. The V call is TRBV29-1, the J call TRBJ2-5, with D tentatively TRBD2 (6 bases). Germline V gene data show CDR1 as SQVTM and CDR2 as ANQGSEA. This CDR3 has 13 residues. CDR3 sequence (DNA): TGTAGCGTTGAAGGTGGCGGGGAAGAGGCCCAGTACTTC. Its translation: CSVEGGGEEAQYF.

As concerns this clonotype: At one end the junction does not follow the germline gene, possibly because of a read error. V usage is TRBV2 and J usage is TRBJ2-2; TRBD1 matches 8 bases. The CDR3 covers 15 residues. Germline CDR1 reads SNHLY; CDR2 reads FYNNEI. As DNA, the CDR3 is TGTGCCAGCAGGAGACAGGGGACGAACGCCGGGGAGCTGTTTTTT. Amino acid sequence: CASRRQGTNAGELFF. Combining the CDR3 with reference TRBV2 and TRBJ2-2 gives the whole variable domain EPEVTQTPSHQVTQMGQEVILRCVPISNHLYFYWYRQILGQKVEFLVSFYNNEISEKSEIFDDQFSVERPDGSNFTLKIRSTKLEDSAMYFCASRRQGTNAGELFFGEGSRLTVL.

Regarding this clonotype: Given a much more abundant clone one base away, this may be a read error. The chain combines TRBV10-1 with TRBJ1-4; 8 nucleotides align to TRBD1. V was pared by 4 bases and J by 9 bases, with 10 bases of the junction left unmatched. This CDR3 region has 15 residues. CDR1 and CDR2 (germline): WNHNN, SYGVQD (reference sequence). CDR3 nucleotides: TGCGCCAGCAGTGTTACAGGGGGAAGTCGGAAAAAACTGTTTTTT. Translated: CASSVTGGSRKKLFF.

As for this clonotype: The junction differs from germline at one of its ends, possibly a read error. The chain employs TRBV12-5 and TRBJ2-6; D might be TRBD1 (6 bases). This CDR3 region has 19 residues. The germline V gene encodes CDR1 LGHNT and CDR2 FRNRAP. The CDR3 sequence is CASGLARTEKYSGANVPAF. In nucleotides, the CDR3 is TGTGCTAGTGGTTTGGCTAGGACAGAAAAATACTCTGGGGCCAACGTCCCGGCTTTC.

The V gene is TRBV7-2, the J gene TRBJ1-2; D might be TRBD1 (6 bases). Trimming took off 5 bases at V and 7 bases at J, with 23 bases between the two ends. Germline CDR1 SGHTA, CDR2 FQGNSA. This CDR3 spans 16 amino acids. The CDR3 here is CASSRTGTRHETGYTF. For the CDR3, the DNA is TGTGCCAGCAGCCGAACCGGGACAAGACATGAAACTGGCTACACCTTC. The whole variable domain, remainder taken from reference TRBV7-2 and TRBJ1-2, is GAGVSQSPSNKVTEKGKDVELRCDPISGHTALYWYRQSLGQGLEFLIYFQGNSAPDKSGLPSDRFSAERTGGSVSTLTIQRTQQEDSAVYLCASSRTGTRHETGYTFGSGTRLTVV.

The chain uses TRBV7-6 and TRBJ2-2; 15 bases line up with TRBD2. CDR1 and CDR2 from the germline V gene are SGHVS and FNYEAQ. The CDR3 length is 18 residues. J lost 7 bases, V lost 1 base, and 7 bases had no gene match. This CDR3 reads CASSLGGLAGGLDGELFF. CDR3 DNA sequence: TGTGCCAGCAGCTTAGGTGGACTAGCGGGGGGGCTTGACGGGGAGCTGTTTTTT.

V gene TRBV29-1 combines with J gene TRBJ2-7, with D perhaps matching TRBD1 (6 bases). The CDR3 is 14 amino acids. The V and J ends lost 3 bases and 5 bases respectively, with 17 bases between them. The germline gives CDR1 SQVTM, CDR2 ANQGSEA. The CDR3 DNA reads TGCAGCGTTGAGCTACAGGGCGAAGGCGACGAGCAGTACTTC. Its translation: CSVELQGEGDEQYF.

The rearrangement links TRBV20-1 to TRBJ2-7; 9 positions match TRBD1. The CDR3 extends over 16 amino acids. The V gene end was trimmed by 0 bases and the J gene end by 4 bases; junction bases not matched to a gene: 10. The germline V gene has CDR1 DFQATT and CDR2 SNEGSKA (reference sequence). The CDR3 reads CSARDRDRAFSYEQYF. CDR3 bases: TGCAGTGCTAGAGATCGGGACAGGGCCTTTAGTTACGAGCAGTACTTC.

This clonotype was seen at least ten times. The J gene is TRBJ2-5, the V gene TRBV15; D is unclear. The ends were cut back, 5 bases at V and 0 bases at J, with 7 bases in the middle. The CDR3 contains 13 residues. The germline V gene has CDR1 LNHNV and CDR2 YYDKDF (reference sequence). The CDR3 DNA reads as TGTGCCACCAGCGGTGTGGACCAAGAGACCCAGTACTTC. Translation gives CATSGVDQETQYF.

The rearrangement links TRBV7-9 to TRBJ2-5; D not certain. CDR3 length equals 16 residues. The germline V gene encodes CDR1 SEHNR and CDR2 FQNEAQ (reference sequence). V was clipped by 6 bases and J by 5 bases, with 22 bases between them. The CDR3 DNA reads as TGTGCCAGCAGTCCTACCCTGGGCCAGACCTGGGAGACCCAGTACTTC. Protein: CASSPTLGQTWETQYF.

The V and J genes are TRBV19 and TRBJ2-5, with D tentatively TRBD2 (6 bases). With the DNA end fitting TRBJ2-7 better, the J assignment may be wrong. The germline CDR1 and CDR2 sequences are LNHDA and SQIVND (reference sequence). The CDR3 is 15 residues long. The CDR3 spells CASSIGVGGTYEQYF. The CDR3 nucleotides read TGTGCCAGTAGTATAGGTGTTGGCGGGACCTACGAGCAGTACTTC.

This clonotype turned up a few times. CDR3 residues: CASSSTDSKRGYTF. Written as DNA, the CDR3 is TGTGCCAGCAGCTCGACAGACTCAAAGCGGGGCTACACCTTC. The chain carries TRBV13 and TRBJ1-2; the D gene is possibly TRBD1 (5 bases). This CDR3 contains 14 residues. The germline CDR1 and CDR2 sequences are PRHDT and FYEKMQ (reference sequence). Trimming left V 4 bases short and J 8 bases short, with 17 bases between.

This clonotype was seen more than once but under ten times. The chain combines TRBV25-1 with TRBJ2-1; D is perhaps TRBD1 or TRBD2 (5 bases each). CDR3 size: 12 residues. Deletions cut 7 bases from V and 10 bases from J, with 14 bases between. Germline V gene sequence: CDR1 MGHDK, CDR2 SYGVNS. CDR3 protein: CASTALGDEQFF. The CDR3, as DNA: TGTGCCAGCACGGCGTTGGGGGACGAGCAGTTCTTC.

The chain recombines TRBV7-9 with TRBJ2-7; D remains ambiguous. Germline V gives CDR1 SEHNR, CDR2 FQNEAQ (reference sequence). Deletions cut 3 bases from V and 1 base from J, with 13 bases between. This CDR3 contains 15 residues. The DNA for the CDR3 is TGTGCCAGCAGCTTTCAAGGTCTACATTCCTACGAGCAGTACTTC. Translating gives CASSFQGLHSYEQYF.

The table lists this clonotype with a count of one. This chain uses TRBV4-1 with TRBJ1-6, with 8 bases matching TRBD1. This CDR3 comprises 16 residues. CDR1 and CDR2 (germline): MGHRA, YSYEKL. The J segment lost 7 bases and the V segment lost 5 bases, leaving 10 bases of the junction unmatched. CDR3 nucleotide sequence: TGCGCCAGCAGCGCGACGGCGGCAGGGGGCAATTCACCCCTCCACTTT. This codes for CASSATAAGGNSPLHF.

This clonotype has more than one count but fewer than ten. V is TRBV2 and J is TRBJ2-7, with a weak D call TRBD2 (5 bases). Trimming shortened V by 7 bases and J by 3 bases, and 13 bases separated the two germline ends. The CDR3 spans 13 residues. Germline-derived CDR1 and CDR2 are SNHLY and FYNNEI. CDR3 in amino acids: CASTPTGSYEQYF. DNA for the CDR3: TGTGCCAGCACCCCGACGGGGAGCTACGAGCAGTACTTC.

This clonotype occurred many times. The chain uses TRBV30 and TRBJ2-2; D is unresolved. Germline V lookup: CDR1 GTSNPN, CDR2 SVGIG (reference sequence). The CDR3 loop spans 12 amino acids. Trimming cost V 4 bases and J 5 bases, with 8 bases left between them. The CDR3 sequence: CAWMAITGELFF. CDR3 in DNA: TGTGCCTGGATGGCGATAACCGGGGAGCTGTTTTTT.